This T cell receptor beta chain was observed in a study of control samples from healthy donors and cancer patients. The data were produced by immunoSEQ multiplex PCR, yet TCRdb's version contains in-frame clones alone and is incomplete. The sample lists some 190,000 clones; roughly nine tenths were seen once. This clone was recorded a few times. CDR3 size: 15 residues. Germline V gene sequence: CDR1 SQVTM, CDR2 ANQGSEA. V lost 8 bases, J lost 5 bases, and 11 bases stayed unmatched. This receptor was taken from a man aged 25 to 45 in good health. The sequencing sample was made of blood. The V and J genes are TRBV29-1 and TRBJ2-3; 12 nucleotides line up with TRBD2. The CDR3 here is CSSLGSSGGEDTQYF. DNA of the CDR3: TGCAGCTCCCTAGGATCTAGCGGGGGGGAAGATACGCAGTATTTT.